This entry is about one TCR beta chain. Its antigen remains unidentified. Both 60 Vbeta primers and 13 Jbeta primers went into the PCR. TCRdb keeps only in-frame clones here, not all; method: immunoSEQ multiplex PCR. The sample yields roughly 220,000 clones, about 74% seen once. The sample is drawn from a study of cytomegalovirus exposure and HLA in healthy donors. Notes on the study in general: CMV serostatus was the only immune exposure information that was available.

The source of this sequence is a woman aged 25-40 years in good health and CMV-seronegative. Sequencing was carried out using PBMCs.

The CDR3 reads CASKERLAFETQYF. CDR3 in DNA: TGTGCCAGCAAGGAGAGACTAGCCTTTGAGACCCAGTACTTC. This sequence joins TRBV5-6 and TRBJ2-5; TRBD2 agrees at 7 bases. The CDR3 loop spans 14 amino acids. Per the germline V gene, CDR1 is SGHDT and CDR2 is YYEEEE. The V segment lost 6 bases and the J segment 5 bases; nucleotides outside the gene matches: 10.